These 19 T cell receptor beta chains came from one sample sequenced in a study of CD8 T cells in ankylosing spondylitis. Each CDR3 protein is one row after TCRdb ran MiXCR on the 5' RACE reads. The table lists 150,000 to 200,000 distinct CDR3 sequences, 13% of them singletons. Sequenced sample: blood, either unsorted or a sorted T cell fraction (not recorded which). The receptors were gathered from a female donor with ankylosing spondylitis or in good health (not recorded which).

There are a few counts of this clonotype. The chain's CDR3 is CASSPQLLGNTIYF. As DNA, the CDR3 is TGTGCCAGCAGCCCCCAACTTCTTGGAAACACCATATATTTT. V and J are TRBV7-3 and TRBJ1-3; no clear D gene. The CDR3 spans 14 residues. Germline V gives CDR1 SGHTA, CDR2 FQGTGA. Trimming took off 5 bases at V and 3 bases at J, with 11 bases between the two ends.

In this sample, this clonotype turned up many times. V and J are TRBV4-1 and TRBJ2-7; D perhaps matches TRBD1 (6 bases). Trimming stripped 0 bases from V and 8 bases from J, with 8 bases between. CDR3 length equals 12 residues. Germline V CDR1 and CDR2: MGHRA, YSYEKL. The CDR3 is CASSQEGTKQYF. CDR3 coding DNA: TGCGCCAGCAGCCAAGAGGGGACAAAGCAGTACTTC.

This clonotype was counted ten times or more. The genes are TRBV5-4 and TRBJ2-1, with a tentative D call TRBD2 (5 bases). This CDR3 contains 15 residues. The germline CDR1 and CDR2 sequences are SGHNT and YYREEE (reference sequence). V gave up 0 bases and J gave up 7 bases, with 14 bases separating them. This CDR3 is CASSLVDYQWNEQFF. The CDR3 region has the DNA TGTGCCAGCAGCTTGGTTGACTACCAATGGAATGAGCAGTTCTTC. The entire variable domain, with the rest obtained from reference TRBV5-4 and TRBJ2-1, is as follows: ETGVTQSPTHLIKTRGQQVTLRCSSQSGHNTVSWYQQALGQGPQFIFQYYREEENGRGNFPPRFSGLQFPNYSSELNVNALELDDSALYLCASSLVDYQWNEQFFGPGTRLTVL.

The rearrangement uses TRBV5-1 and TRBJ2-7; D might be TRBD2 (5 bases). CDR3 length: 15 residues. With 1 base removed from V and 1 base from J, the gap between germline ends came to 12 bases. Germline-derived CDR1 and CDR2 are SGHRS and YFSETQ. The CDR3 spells CASSLSLTGSYEQYF. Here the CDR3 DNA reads TGCGCCAGCAGCTTGTCTTTAACGGGATCCTACGAGCAGTACTTC.

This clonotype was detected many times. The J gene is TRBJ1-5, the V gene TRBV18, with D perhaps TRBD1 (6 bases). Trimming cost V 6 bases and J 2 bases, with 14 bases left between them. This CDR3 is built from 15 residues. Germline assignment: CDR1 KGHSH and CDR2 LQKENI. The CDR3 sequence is CASSVGAQGNQPQHF. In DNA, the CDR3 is TGTGCCAGCTCCGTGGGGGCGCAGGGCAATCAGCCCCAGCATTTT.

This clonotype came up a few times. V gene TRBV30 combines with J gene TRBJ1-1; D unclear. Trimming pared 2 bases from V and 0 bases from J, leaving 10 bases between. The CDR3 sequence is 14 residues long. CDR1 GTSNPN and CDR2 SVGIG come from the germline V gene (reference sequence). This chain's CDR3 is CAWSIRSMNTEAFF. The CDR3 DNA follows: TGTGCCTGGAGTATCCGGTCCATGAACACTGAAGCTTTCTTT.

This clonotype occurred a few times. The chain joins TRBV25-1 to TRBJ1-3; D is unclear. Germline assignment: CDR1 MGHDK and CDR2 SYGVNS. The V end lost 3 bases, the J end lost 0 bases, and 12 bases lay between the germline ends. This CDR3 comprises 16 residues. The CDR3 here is CASSDLGLSSGNTIYF. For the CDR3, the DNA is TGTGCCAGCAGTGATTTGGGTCTGAGCTCTGGAAACACCATATATTTT. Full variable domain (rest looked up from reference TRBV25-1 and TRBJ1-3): EADIYQTPRYLVIGTGKKITLECSQTMGHDKMYWYQQDPGMELHLIHYSYGVNSTEKGDLSSESTVSRIRTEHFPLTLESARPSHTSQYLCASSDLGLSSGNTIYFGEGSWLTVV.

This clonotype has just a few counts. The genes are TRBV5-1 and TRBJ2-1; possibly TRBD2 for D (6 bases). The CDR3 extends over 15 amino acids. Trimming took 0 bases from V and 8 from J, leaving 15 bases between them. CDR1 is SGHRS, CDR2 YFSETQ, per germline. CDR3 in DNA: TGCGCCAGCAGCTTGGCAACTAGCTTTGGTGATGAGCAGTTCTTC. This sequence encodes CASSLATSFGDEQFF.

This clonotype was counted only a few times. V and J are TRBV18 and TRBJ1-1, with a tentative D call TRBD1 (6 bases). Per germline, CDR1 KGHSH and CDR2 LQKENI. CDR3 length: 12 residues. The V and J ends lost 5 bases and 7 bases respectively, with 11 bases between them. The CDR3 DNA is TGTGCCAGCTCAACGAGGGGGGATGAAGCTTTCTTT. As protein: CASSTRGDEAFF. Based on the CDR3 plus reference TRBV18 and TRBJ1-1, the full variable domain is NAGVMQNPRHLVRRRGQEARLRCSPMKGHSHVYWYRQLPEEGLKFMVYLQKENIIDESGMPKERFSAEFPKEGPSILRIQQVVRGDSAAYFCASSTRGDEAFFGQGTRLTVV.

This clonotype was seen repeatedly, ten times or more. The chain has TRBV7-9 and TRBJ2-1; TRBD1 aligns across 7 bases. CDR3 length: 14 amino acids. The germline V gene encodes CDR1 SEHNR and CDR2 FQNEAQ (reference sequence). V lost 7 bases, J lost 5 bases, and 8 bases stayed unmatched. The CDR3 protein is CASKQGWRDNEQFF. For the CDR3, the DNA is TGTGCCAGCAAACAGGGGTGGCGGGACAATGAGCAGTTCTTC. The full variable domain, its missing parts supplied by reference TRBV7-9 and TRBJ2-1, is DTGVSQNPRHKITKRGQNVTFRCDPISEHNRLYWYRQTLGQGPEFLTYFQNEAQLEKSRLLSDRFSAERPKGSFSTLEIQRTEQGDSAMYLCASKQGWRDNEQFFGPGTRLTVL.

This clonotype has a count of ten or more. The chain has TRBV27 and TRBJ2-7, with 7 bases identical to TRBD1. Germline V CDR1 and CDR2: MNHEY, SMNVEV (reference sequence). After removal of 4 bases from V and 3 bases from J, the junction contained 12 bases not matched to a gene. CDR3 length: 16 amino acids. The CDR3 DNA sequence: TGTGCCAGCAGTTCCCGACAGGGAAGGGGTTACTACGAGCAGTACTTC. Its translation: CASSSRQGRGYYEQYF.

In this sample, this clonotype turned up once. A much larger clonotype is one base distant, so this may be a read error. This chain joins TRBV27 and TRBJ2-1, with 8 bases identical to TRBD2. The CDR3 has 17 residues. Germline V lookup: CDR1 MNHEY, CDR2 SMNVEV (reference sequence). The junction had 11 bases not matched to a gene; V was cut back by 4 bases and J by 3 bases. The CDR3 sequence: CASSSIAGLTVYNEQFF. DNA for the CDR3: TGTGCCAGCAGTTCTATAGCGGGACTAACAGTCTACAATGAGCAGTTCTTC.

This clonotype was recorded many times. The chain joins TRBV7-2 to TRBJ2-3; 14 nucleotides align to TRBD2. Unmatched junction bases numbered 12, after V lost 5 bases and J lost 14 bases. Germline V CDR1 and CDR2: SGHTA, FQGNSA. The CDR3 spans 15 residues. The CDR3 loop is CASSDPGLAGGRRYF. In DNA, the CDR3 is TGTGCCAGCAGCGACCCTGGACTAGCGGGAGGCCGTCGGTATTTT.

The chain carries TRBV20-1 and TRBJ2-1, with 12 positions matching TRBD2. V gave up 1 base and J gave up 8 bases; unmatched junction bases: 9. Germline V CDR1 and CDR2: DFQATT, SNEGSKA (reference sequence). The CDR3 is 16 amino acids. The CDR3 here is CSARVRTSGIYDEQFF. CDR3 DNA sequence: TGCAGTGCTAGAGTCCGGACTAGCGGGATATACGATGAGCAGTTCTTC.

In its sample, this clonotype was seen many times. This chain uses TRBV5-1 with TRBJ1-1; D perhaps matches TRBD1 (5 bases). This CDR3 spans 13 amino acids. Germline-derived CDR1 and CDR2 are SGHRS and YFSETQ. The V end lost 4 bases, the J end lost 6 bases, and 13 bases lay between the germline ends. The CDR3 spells CASSDVGGAEAFF. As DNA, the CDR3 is TGCGCCAGCAGCGATGTGGGGGGGGCTGAAGCTTTCTTT.

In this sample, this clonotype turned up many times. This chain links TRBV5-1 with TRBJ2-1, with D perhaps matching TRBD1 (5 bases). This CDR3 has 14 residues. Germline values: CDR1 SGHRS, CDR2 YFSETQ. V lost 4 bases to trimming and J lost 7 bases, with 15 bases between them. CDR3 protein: CASSRSQVGNEQFF. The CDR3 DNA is TGCGCCAGCAGCCGCTCACAGGTCGGGAATGAGCAGTTCTTC. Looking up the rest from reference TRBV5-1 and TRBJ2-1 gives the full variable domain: KAGVTQTPRYLIKTRGQQVTLSCSPISGHRSVSWYQQTPGQGLQFLFEYFSETQRNKGNFPGRFSGRQFSNSRSEMNVSTLELGDSALYLCASSRSQVGNEQFFGPGTRLTVL.

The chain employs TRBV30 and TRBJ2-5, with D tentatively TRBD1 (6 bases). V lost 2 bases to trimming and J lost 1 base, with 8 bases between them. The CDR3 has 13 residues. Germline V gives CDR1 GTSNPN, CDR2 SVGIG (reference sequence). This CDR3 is CAWSFRGQETQYF. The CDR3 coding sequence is TGTGCCTGGAGTTTCAGGGGCCAAGAGACCCAGTACTTC. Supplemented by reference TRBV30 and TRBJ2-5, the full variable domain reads SQTIHQWPATLVQPVGSPLSLECTVEGTSNPNLYWYRQAAGRGLQLLFYSVGIGQISSEVPQNLSASRPQDRQFILSSKKLLLSDSGFYLCAWSFRGQETQYFGPGTRLLVL.

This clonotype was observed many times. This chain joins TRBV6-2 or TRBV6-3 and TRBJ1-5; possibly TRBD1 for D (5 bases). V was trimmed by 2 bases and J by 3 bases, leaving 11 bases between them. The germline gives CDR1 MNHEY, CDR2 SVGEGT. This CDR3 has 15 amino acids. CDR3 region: CASSYNWGSNQPQHF. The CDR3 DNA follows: TGTGCCAGCAGTTACAATTGGGGGTCCAATCAGCCCCAGCATTTT.

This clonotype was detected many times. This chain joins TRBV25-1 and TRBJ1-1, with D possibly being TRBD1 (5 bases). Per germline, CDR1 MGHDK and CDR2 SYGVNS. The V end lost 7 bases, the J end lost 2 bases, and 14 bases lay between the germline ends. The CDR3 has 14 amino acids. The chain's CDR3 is CASTQAGRNTEAFF. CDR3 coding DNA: TGTGCCAGCACACAGGCGGGACGCAACACTGAAGCTTTCTTT.